This T cell receptor beta chain derives from a study of blood T cell repertoires in COVID-19. Produced via immunoSEQ multiplex PCR; TCRdb's table is partial and in-frame only. Of approximately 220,000 clones listed, roughly 90% are singletons. V lost 0 bases, J lost 3 bases, and 11 bases lay in between. This CDR3 region has 16 residues. Germline V gives CDR1 LNHNV, CDR2 YYDKDF (reference sequence). The chain joins TRBV15 to TRBJ2-2; D possibly corresponds to TRBD1 (5 bases). Sequencing was performed on PBMCs or T cells enriched from blood (not recorded which). The sequence was collected from a man aged 30 to 45 who had been exposed to COVID-19. DNA of the CDR3: TGTGCCACCAGCAGAGATCTGGCAGGGTACACCGGGGAGCTGTTTTTT. Its protein product is CATSRDLAGYTGELFF.